The T cell receptor (beta chain) under discussion was sequenced for a study of CD8+ T cells in alopecia areata. Whole-study context: Donors of skin were C3H/HeJ mice aged about 6-12 months with spontaneous alopecia, and recipients were roughly 6-10-week-old female C3H/HeJ mice.

The germline CDR1 and CDR2 sequences are NNHDY and SYVADS. This CDR3 is 15 amino acids long. The V and J ends lost 1 base and 0 bases, in that order; junction bases with no gene match: 1. The study, taken as a whole, reports: Patients showed less clear TCR sequence sharing than mice, possibly partly because of HLA diversity. Scalp sequencing also captures normal skin's resident alphabeta T cells. Scalp lesions, especially in alopecia totalis/universalis, had higher clonality than normal scalp.

The authors sorted pooled cutaneous lymph node cells using CD4, CD8alpha, NKG2D, NKG2ACE and other markers. About this clone: What it binds is unknown. The listed genes are named as in mouse. The CDR3 end is not reached by the read, which stops 4 residues before it; the germline J gene fills it in.

Following extraction, RNA underwent reverse transcription to cDNA, which served as the sequencing template. Sequencing was performed with immunoSEQ multiplex PCR; in TCRdb, only in-frame clones are kept and a portion is missing. There are 200,000 to 300,000 clones in the sample, none observed a single time. Material for sequencing was CD4+ T cells sorted from a lymph node. The sequence was obtained from a C3H/HeJ mouse with alopecia areata. Mouse strain MHC haplotype: H2-k. V gene TRBV13-3 combines with J gene TRBJ2-7; 10 bases align to TRBD1. This CDR3 is CASSDWDRGSYEQYF. Partial CDR3 DNA: TGTGCCAGCAGTGATTGGGACAGGGGCTCCTAT.